This entry describes one TCR beta chain. The table came from immunoSEQ multiplex PCR; TCRdb's copy has only in-frame clones and leaves some out. Here the sample spans 550,000 to 800,000 clones, approximately 85% being singletons. The CDR3 has 18 residues. The V and J ends lost 0 bases and 1 base, in that order; junction bases with no gene match: 7. In germline, CDR1 is MGHRA, CDR2 YSYEKL. This specimen comes from a study of shared T cell receptors in the human thymus. This sample was shared with a second study, whose subject was human thymus T cells. Turning to that study: Healthy Finnish infants having corrective surgery for congenital heart defects served as donors. Thymus was obtained from resections taken during corrective heart surgery.

The sequence came from a girl younger than two with a congenital heart defect. The chain links TRBV4-1 to TRBJ1-3; TRBD1 matches 9 bases. The specimen was thymocytes. CDR3 sequence: CASSQDMGDRDSGNTIYF. Here the CDR3 DNA reads TGCGCCAGCAGCCAAGATATGGGGGACAGGGATTCTGGAAACACCATATATTTT.